This is a list of T cell receptor beta chains from one sample in a study of spatial heterogeneity in lung cancer. TCRdb redid the calling of the 5' RACE reads with MiXCR, one entry per CDR3 protein. This table holds 95,000 or so distinct CDR3 sequences, around 8.6% found once. The sample here was PBMCs, taken at surgery. These receptors originate from a male donor with early-stage non-small cell lung cancer. Each CDR3 is given with its conserved first and last residue. The D gene is left open where the match is weak. The size of a clone is reported for some rows only, either as once, few or many, or as a class for expanded clones.

cdr3_length j_call d_call clone_size v_call cdr3_nt cdr3_aa
15 TRBJ2-3 - few TRBV5-1 TGCGCCAGCAGCTTGGTACCAGATAGCACAGATACGCAGTATTTT CASSLVPDSTDTQYF
15 TRBJ1-5 - few TRBV12-3/TRBV12-4 TGTGCCAGCAGCCCCCAACAGGGAAGCAATCAGCCCCAGCATTTT CASSPQQGSNQPQHF
14 TRBJ2-5 TRBD1 few TRBV29-1 TGCAGCGTCAGAACGGACAGGGTGGCCGAGACCCAGTACTTC CSVRTDRVAETQYF
13 TRBJ2-5 - many TRBV10-3 TGTGCATCTGGGAGGGGGGCTCAAGAGACCCAGTACTTC CASGRGAQETQYF
14 TRBJ1-3 - few TRBV29-1 TGCAGCGTTGAGAGCACGAACTCTGGAAACACCATATATTTT CSVESTNSGNTIYF
22 TRBJ2-4 TRBD2 few TRBV4-2 TGTGCCAGCAGCCAAGATCCTTTTCTATCATTACTAGCGGATGTTTCCAAAAACATTCAGTACTTC CASSQDPFLSLLADVSKNIQYF
14 TRBJ2-5 TRBD2 - TRBV19 TGTGCCAGTAGTACCTTAGCGGGAGGAGAGACCCAGTACTTC CASSTLAGGETQYF
14 TRBJ2-7 TRBD2 - TRBV29-1 TGCAGCGTTGAGGGGCCTAGCGGGGGGTACGAGCAGTACTTC CSVEGPSGGYEQYF
15 TRBJ2-5 - many TRBV20-1 TGCAGTGCTAGAGTCGGGGGATCCTCCCAAGAGACCCAGTACTTC CSARVGGSSQETQYF
14 TRBJ2-2 - few TRBV24-1 TGTGCCACGGGCGGGACGCTAAACACCGGGGAGCTGTTTTTT CATGGTLNTGELFF
14 TRBJ2-3 TRBD2 many TRBV6-6 TGTGCCAGCAGGGGGGGAGGGCTCACAGATACGCAGTATTTT CASRGGGLTDTQYF
16 TRBJ2-1 - many TRBV21-1 TGTGCCAGCAGCAAAGTGGGACTAGCGGTTTACAATGAGCAGTTCTTC CASSKVGLAVYNEQFF
16 TRBJ2-5 - few TRBV10-3 TGTGCCATCAGTGAGTCTCTCTCCAGGGGACAAGAGACCCAGTACTTC CAISESLSRGQETQYF
13 TRBJ1-1 - - TRBV6-2/TRBV6-3 TGTGCCAGCAGAACAGGGTTTCGGACTGAAGCTTTCTTT CASRTGFRTEAFF
16 TRBJ2-2 TRBD2 - TRBV10-3 TGTGCCATCAGTGAACTTAGCGGGACGGGCACCGGGGAGCTGTTTTTT CAISELSGTGTGELFF
14 TRBJ2-1 - - TRBV19 TGTGCCAGTAGCCTCCGGGACTTAGACAATGAGCAGTTCTTC CASSLRDLDNEQFF
15 TRBJ2-2 - - TRBV10-3 TGTGCCATCAGTGGGACAGCGAAGGAGTCCGGGGAGCTGTTTTTT CAISGTAKESGELFF
15 TRBJ2-1 TRBD2 - TRBV5-1 TGCGCCAGCAGCCCCGGGGTAGCGGGAGAGGTTGAGCAGTTCTTC CASSPGVAGEVEQFF
15 TRBJ2-5 - - TRBV2 TGTGCCAGCAGTGTGGGGGGCAAAATGTCGGAGACCCAGTACTTC CASSVGGKMSETQYF
14 TRBJ1-1 - - TRBV29-1 TGCAGCGTCGGCCTTAAACTAGGGAACACTGAAGCTTTCTTT CSVGLKLGNTEAFF
13 TRBJ1-1 - - TRBV28 TGTGCCAGCAGTTTAATAGAGGACACTGAAGCTTTCTTT CASSLIEDTEAFF
13 TRBJ1-1 - few TRBV20-1 TGCAGTGCCCCGGATGGTCGGAACACTGAAGCTTTCTTT CSAPDGRNTEAFF
11 TRBJ2-7 - many TRBV28 TGTGCCAGCAGTATTAACTTGGAGCAGTACTTC CASSINLEQYF
15 TRBJ2-3 TRBD2 many TRBV20-1 TGCAGTGGGCTCGGGACTAGCATTGGTAGGGATACGCAGTATTTT CSGLGTSIGRDTQYF
12 TRBJ2-3 - - TRBV4-2 TGTGCCCGCAGCCAAGCCACAGATACGCAGTATTTT CARSQATDTQYF
14 TRBJ1-1 - many TRBV4-2 TGTGCCAGCAGCCAAGGGTTGAGTTTGTCTGAAGCTTTCTTT CASSQGLSLSEAFF
14 TRBJ2-1 - many TRBV15 TGTGCCACCAGCACATGGGCGGACTACAATGAGCAGTTCTTC CATSTWADYNEQFF
15 TRBJ2-7 TRBD2 many TRBV20-1 TGCAGTGCTAGAGATCCGGCGGGAGGGCCCTACGAGCAGTACTTC CSARDPAGGPYEQYF
15 TRBJ2-1 TRBD1 - TRBV6-4 TGTGCCAGCTCCAAGACAGGGAGCTCCTACAATGAGCAGTTCTTC CASSKTGSSYNEQFF
13 TRBJ1-6 - - TRBV6-5 TGTGCCAGCAGTTACTCGCATGATTCACCCCTCCACTTT CASSYSHDSPLHF
12 TRBJ1-1 - few TRBV7-6 TGTGCCAGCAGCCCCTTCCTAGGAGGAGCTTTCTTT CASSPFLGGAFF
17 TRBJ2-1 TRBD2 - TRBV20-1 TGCAGTGCTAGAGATCTCAGTAGGACTAGCGGGGCCAATGAGCAGTTCTTC CSARDLSRTSGANEQFF
14 TRBJ2-3 TRBD1 many TRBV27 TGTGCCAGCAGTGATCGGACAGGCCTAGATACGCAGTATTTT CASSDRTGLDTQYF
14 TRBJ2-1 - few TRBV7-2 TGTGCCAGCAGCTTAGACGCACTCTACAATGAGCAGTTCTTC CASSLDALYNEQFF
14 TRBJ2-5 - many TRBV28 TGTGCCAGCAGTTTAGGTGGGCCCCAAGAGACCCAGTACTTC CASSLGGPQETQYF